This T cell receptor beta chain was sequenced in a study of cytomegalovirus exposure and HLA in healthy donors. The CDR3 loop spans 13 amino acids. V dropped 2 bases and J dropped 7 bases, with 9 bases sitting between them. Germline V gene sequence: CDR1 MNHEY, CDR2 SMNVEV (reference sequence). The PCR used 60 Vbeta and 13 Jbeta primers. Libraries were prepared by immunoSEQ multiplex PCR; TCRdb keeps only in-frame clonotypes and omits some of them. The sample includes 150,000 to 200,000 clones, 60% to 80% of them seen just once. The V and J genes are TRBV27 and TRBJ1-5; D ambiguous. The clonotype was recovered from a man in his fifties or sixties in good health and CMV-seropositive. The sequenced sample was PBMCs. The DNA for the CDR3 is TGTGCCAGCAGTTTAGTTGGGAGCCAGCCCCAGCATTTT. Translating it yields CASSLVGSQPQHF.